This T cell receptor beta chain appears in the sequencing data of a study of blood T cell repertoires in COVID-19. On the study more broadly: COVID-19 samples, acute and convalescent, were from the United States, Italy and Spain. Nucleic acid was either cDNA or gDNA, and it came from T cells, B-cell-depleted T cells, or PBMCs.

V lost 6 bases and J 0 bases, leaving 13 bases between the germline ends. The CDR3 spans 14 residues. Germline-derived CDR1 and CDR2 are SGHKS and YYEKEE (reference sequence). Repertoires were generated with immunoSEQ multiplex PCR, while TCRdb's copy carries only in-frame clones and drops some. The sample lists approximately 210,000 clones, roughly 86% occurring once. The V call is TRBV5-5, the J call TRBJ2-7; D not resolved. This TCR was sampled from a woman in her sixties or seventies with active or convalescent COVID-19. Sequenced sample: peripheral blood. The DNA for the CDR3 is TGTGCCAGCACCCTTACAGTTCCCTCCTACGAGCAGTACTTC. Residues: CASTLTVPSYEQYF.